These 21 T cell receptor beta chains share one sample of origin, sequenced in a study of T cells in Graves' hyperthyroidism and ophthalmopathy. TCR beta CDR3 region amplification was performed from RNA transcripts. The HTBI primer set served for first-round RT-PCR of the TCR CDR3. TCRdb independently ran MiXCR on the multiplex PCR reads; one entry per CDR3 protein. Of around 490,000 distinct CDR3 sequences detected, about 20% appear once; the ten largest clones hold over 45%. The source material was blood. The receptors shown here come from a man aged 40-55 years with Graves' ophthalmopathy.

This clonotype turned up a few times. The CDR3 DNA follows: TGTGCCTGGAGTGTAAGATCGGGATTGACCATATATTTT. It is translated as CAWSVRSGLTIYF. The genes are TRBV30 and TRBJ1-3; D not certain. Looked up from germline, CDR1 is GTSNPN and CDR2 is SVGIG (reference sequence). This CDR3 spans 13 amino acids. Trimming took 0 bases from V and 10 from J, leaving 13 bases between them.

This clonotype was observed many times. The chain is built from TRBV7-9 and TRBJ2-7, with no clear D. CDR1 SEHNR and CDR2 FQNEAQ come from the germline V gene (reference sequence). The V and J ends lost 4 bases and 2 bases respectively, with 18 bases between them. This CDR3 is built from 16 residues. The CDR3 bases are TGTGCCAGCAGCTCAGAATGGACGGGCGAGACCTACGAGCAGTACTTC. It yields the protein CASSSEWTGETYEQYF.

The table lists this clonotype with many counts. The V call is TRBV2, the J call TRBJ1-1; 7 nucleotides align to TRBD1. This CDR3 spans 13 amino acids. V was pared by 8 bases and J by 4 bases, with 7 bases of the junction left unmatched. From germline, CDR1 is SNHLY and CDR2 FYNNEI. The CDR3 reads CASLKQGSTEAFF. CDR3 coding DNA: TGTGCCAGCCTGAAACAGGGGTCCACTGAAGCTTTCTTT.

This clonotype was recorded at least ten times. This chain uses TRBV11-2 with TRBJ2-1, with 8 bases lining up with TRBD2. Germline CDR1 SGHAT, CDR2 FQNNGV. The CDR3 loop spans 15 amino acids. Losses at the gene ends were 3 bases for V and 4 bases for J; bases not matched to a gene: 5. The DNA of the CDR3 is TGTGCCAGCAGCTTGGGGCGGGGGGAATACAATGAGCAGTTCTTC. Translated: CASSLGRGEYNEQFF.

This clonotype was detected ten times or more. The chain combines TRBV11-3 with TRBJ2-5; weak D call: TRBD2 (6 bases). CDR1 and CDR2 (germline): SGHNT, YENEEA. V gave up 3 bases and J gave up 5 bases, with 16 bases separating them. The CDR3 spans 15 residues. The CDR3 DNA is TGTGCCAGCAGCTTGATCCCGCGGGGTAGCGAGACCCAGTACTTC. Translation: CASSLIPRGSETQYF. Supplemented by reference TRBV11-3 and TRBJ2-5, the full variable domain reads EAGVVQSPRYKIIEKKQPVAFWCNPISGHNTLYWYLQNLGQGPELLIRYENEEAVDDSQLPKDRFSAERLKGVDSTLKIQPAELGDSAVYLCASSLIPRGSETQYFGPGTRLLVL.

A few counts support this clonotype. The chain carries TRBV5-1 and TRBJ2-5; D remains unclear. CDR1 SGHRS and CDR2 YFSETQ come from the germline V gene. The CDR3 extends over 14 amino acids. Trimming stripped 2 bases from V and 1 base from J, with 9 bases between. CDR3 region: CASSFNGAQETQYF. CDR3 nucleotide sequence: TGCGCCAGCAGCTTCAACGGAGCCCAAGAGACCCAGTACTTC. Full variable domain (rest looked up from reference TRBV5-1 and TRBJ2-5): KAGVTQTPRYLIKTRGQQVTLSCSPISGHRSVSWYQQTPGQGLQFLFEYFSETQRNKGNFPGRFSGRQFSNSRSEMNVSTLELGDSALYLCASSFNGAQETQYFGPGTRLLVL.

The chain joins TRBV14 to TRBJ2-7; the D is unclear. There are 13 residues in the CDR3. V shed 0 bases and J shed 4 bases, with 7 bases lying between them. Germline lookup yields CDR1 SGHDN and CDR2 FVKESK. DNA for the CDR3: TGTGCCAGCAGCCAAGACGCTATTTACGAGCAGTACTTC. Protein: CASSQDAIYEQYF.

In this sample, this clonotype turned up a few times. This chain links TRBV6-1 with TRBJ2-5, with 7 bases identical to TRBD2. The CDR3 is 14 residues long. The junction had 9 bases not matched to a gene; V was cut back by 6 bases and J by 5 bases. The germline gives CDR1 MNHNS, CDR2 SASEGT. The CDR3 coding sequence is TGTGCCAGCAGGGGCCGTTTGGGGGGGGAGACCCAGTACTTC. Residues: CASRGRLGGETQYF.

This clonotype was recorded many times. CDR3 nucleotide sequence: TGTGCCAGCAGCCCTTCGGGACACACCGGGGAGCTGTTTTTT. It yields the protein CASSPSGHTGELFF. The V gene is TRBV7-8, the J gene TRBJ2-2; D might be TRBD1 or TRBD2, each matching 5 bases. Germline assignment: CDR1 SGHVS and CDR2 FQNEAQ. This CDR3 region has 14 residues. The V gene lost 5 bases and the J gene lost 3 bases, with 10 bases spanning the gap.

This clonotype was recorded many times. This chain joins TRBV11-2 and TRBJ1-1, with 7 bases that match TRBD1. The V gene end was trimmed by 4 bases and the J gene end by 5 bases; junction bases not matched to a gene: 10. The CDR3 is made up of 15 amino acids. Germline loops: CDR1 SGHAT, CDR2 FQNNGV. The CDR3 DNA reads TGTGCCAGCAGCTGGTATCGACAGGGATGGACTGAAGCTTTCTTT. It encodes CASSWYRQGWTEAFF.

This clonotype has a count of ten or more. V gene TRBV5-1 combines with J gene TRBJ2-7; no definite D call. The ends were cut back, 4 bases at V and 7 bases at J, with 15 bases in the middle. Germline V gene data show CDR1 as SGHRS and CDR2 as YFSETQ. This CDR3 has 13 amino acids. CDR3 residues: CASSLLGPREQYF. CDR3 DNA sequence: TGCGCCAGCAGCCTTCTGGGTCCGCGGGAGCAGTACTTC.

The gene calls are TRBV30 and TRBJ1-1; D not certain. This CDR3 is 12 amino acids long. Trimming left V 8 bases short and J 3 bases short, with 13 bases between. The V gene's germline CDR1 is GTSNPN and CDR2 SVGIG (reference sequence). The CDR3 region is CARVRTDTEAFF. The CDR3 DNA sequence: TGTGCCAGGGTTCGAACGGACACTGAAGCTTTCTTT.

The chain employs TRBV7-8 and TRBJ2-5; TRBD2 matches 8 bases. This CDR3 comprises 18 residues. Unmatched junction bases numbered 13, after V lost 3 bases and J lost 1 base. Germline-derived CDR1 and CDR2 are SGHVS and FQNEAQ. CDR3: CASSFPPRGGGCQETQYF. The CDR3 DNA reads TGTGCCAGCAGCTTTCCCCCCCGGGGCGGGGGGTGCCAAGAGACCCAGTACTTC.

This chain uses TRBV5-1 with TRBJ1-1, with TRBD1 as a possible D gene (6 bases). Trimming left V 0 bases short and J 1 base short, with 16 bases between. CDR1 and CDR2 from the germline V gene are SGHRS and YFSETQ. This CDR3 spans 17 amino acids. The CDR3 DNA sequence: TGCGCCAGCAGCTTGGGGGCCGGGACACAGAGGAACACTGAAGCTTTCTTT. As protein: CASSLGAGTQRNTEAFF.

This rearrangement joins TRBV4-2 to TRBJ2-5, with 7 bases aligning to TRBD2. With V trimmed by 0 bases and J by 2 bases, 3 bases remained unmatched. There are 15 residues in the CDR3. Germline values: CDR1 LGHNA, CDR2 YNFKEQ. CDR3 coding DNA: TGTGCCAGCAGCCAAGAACTAGCGCGGCAAGAGACCCAGTACTTC. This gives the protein CASSQELARQETQYF.

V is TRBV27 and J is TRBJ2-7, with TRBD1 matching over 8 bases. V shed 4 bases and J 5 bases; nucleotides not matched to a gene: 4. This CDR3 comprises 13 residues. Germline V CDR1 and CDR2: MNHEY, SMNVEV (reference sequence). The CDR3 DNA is TGTGCCAGCAGTTACCTGACAGGGGACGAGCAGTACTTC. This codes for CASSYLTGDEQYF.

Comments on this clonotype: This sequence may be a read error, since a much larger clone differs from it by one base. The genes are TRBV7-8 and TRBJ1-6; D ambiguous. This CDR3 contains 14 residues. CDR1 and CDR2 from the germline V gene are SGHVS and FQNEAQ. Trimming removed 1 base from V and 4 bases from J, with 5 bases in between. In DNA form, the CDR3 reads TGTGCCAGCAGCTTAGTATCATATAATTCACCCCTCCACTTT. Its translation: CASSLVSYNSPLHF.

The chain's CDR3 is CASSLGGGGLDTQYF. The CDR3 DNA reads TGTGCCAGCAGCTTAGGGGGTGGCGGCTTAGATACGCAGTATTTT. V is TRBV11-3 and J is TRBJ2-3; unclear D gene. V was clipped by 1 base and J by 5 bases, with 13 bases between them. CDR3 size: 15 residues. The V gene's germline CDR1 is SGHNT and CDR2 YENEEA. Based on the CDR3 plus reference TRBV11-3 and TRBJ2-3, the full variable domain is EAGVVQSPRYKIIEKKQPVAFWCNPISGHNTLYWYLQNLGQGPELLIRYENEEAVDDSQLPKDRFSAERLKGVDSTLKIQPAELGDSAVYLCASSLGGGGLDTQYFGPGTRLTVL.

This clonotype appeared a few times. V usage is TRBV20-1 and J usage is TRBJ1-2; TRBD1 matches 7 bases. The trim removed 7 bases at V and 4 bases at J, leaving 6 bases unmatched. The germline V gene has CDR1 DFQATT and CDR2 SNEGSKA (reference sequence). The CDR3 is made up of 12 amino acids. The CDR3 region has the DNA TGCAGTGTCGGACAGGATTTCTATGGCTACACCTTC. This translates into CSVGQDFYGYTF.

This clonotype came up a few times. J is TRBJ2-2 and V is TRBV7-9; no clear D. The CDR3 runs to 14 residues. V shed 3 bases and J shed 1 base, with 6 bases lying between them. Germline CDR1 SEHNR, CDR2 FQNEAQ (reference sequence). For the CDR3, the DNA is TGTGCCAGCAGCTTTAGCATGAACACCGGGGAGCTGTTTTTT. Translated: CASSFSMNTGELFF.

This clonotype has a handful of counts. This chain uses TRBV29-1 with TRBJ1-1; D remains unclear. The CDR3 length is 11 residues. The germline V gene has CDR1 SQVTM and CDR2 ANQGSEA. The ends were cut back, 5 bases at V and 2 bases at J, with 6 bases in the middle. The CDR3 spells CSVIINTEAFF. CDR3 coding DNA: TGCAGCGTTATCATAAACACTGAAGCTTTCTTT.